This section outlines one TCR beta chain sequence together with its context. The assay was immunoSEQ multiplex PCR, and TCRdb's table has in-frame clones only and misses some. Of approximately 73,000 clones in the sample, more than 75% were seen once. V gave up 3 bases and J gave up 6 bases, with 14 bases separating them. CDR1 MNHEY and CDR2 SVGEGT come from the germline V gene. The length of the CDR3 is 14 residues. These data belong to a study of blood T cell repertoires in COVID-19. Background on the study: Acute and convalescent COVID-19 samples came from the United States, Italy and Spain.

This TCR derives from a woman in her sixties or seventies with acute or convalescent COVID-19. Sequenced material: peripheral blood. This sequence joins TRBV6-2 or TRBV6-3 and TRBJ1-1; D gene uncertain. CDR3 residues: CASSYLGREAEAFF. CDR3 DNA sequence: TGTGCCAGCAGTTATTTGGGGAGGGAGGCTGAAGCTTTCTTT.